One sample yielded the 22 T cell receptor beta chains listed below, sequenced in a study of radiotherapy plus CTLA-4 blockade in lung cancer. Assay used: immunoSEQ multiplex PCR; TCRdb lists only in-frame clones, some missing. This sample has 110,000 or so clones; about 77% occur once, and the top ten carry roughly 5%. This material consisted of peripheral blood, taken from a patient treated with radiotherapy plus ipilimumab. These TCRs come from a human donor with non-small cell lung cancer who had a partial response to radiotherapy plus ipilimumab.

J is TRBJ2-1 and V is TRBV29-1; weak D call: TRBD1 (6 bases). The CDR3 contains 11 residues. Trimming took off 7 bases at V and 6 bases at J, with 10 bases between the two ends. Germline CDR1 and CDR2: SQVTM and ANQGSEA. In DNA, the CDR3 is TGCAGCGCCTCAGGGGTCAATGAGCAGTTCTTC. This translates into CSASGVNEQFF.

J is TRBJ2-1 and V is TRBV28; a weak D match, TRBD1 (6 bases). Germline values: CDR1 MDHEN, CDR2 SYDVKM. The CDR3 length is 17 residues. V was cut by 0 bases and J by 4 bases, with 16 bases left in between. CDR3 region: CASSLWWDTQRYNEQFF. CDR3 DNA: TGTGCCAGCAGTTTATGGTGGGACACCCAGAGGTACAATGAGCAGTTCTTC.

The chain employs TRBV5-4 and TRBJ2-3, with TRBD1 as a possible D gene (6 bases). In germline, CDR1 is SGHNT, CDR2 YYREEE (reference sequence). V lost 4 bases, J lost 4 bases, and 19 bases lay in between. The CDR3 is 16 residues long. The CDR3 nucleotides read TGTGCCAGCAGCGCCCGGGACACCGCTCCCCCAGATACGCAGTATTTT. Protein: CASSARDTAPPDTQYF.

The chain employs TRBV28 and TRBJ2-5; the D is unclear. Trimming cost V 3 bases and J 5 bases, with 13 bases left between them. The CDR3 is made up of 14 amino acids. Germline-derived CDR1 and CDR2 are MDHEN and SYDVKM. CDR3 loop: CASSFPGHGETQYF. DNA of the CDR3: TGTGCCAGCAGTTTTCCGGGTCACGGGGAGACCCAGTACTTC.

The chain combines TRBV7-2 with TRBJ2-3; D might be TRBD1 (6 bases). V was cut by 4 bases and J by 4 bases, with 6 bases left in between. The V gene's germline CDR1 is SGHTA and CDR2 FQGNSA. The CDR3 is 12 residues long. In nucleotides, the CDR3 is TGTGCCAGCAGCTCAGGGGCAGATACGCAGTATTTT. Its protein product is CASSSGADTQYF.

The rearrangement uses TRBV5-1 and TRBJ1-4; D unresolved. CDR3 length equals 18 residues. Germline V gene lookup returns CDR1 SGHRS and CDR2 YFSETQ. V lost 2 bases and J lost 2, with 19 bases in between. The CDR3 here is CASSFGSTVLMTNEKLFF. The CDR3 nucleotides read TGCGCCAGCAGCTTCGGAAGTACAGTCTTAATGACTAATGAAAAACTGTTTTTT.

The V gene is TRBV18, the J gene TRBJ1-1; D call uncertain. CDR3 length: 15 amino acids. The V end was cut by 3 bases, the J end by 1 base, with 12 bases between. The germline gives CDR1 KGHSH, CDR2 LQKENI. Here the CDR3 reads CASSPLSQANTEAFF. The DNA of the CDR3 is TGTGCCAGCTCACCTTTAAGCCAGGCGAACACTGAAGCTTTCTTT. Complete variable domain (other parts from reference TRBV18 and TRBJ1-1): NAGVMQNPRHLVRRRGQEARLRCSPMKGHSHVYWYRQLPEEGLKFMVYLQKENIIDESGMPKERFSAEFPKEGPSILRIQQVVRGDSAAYFCASSPLSQANTEAFFGQGTRLTVV.

The rearrangement uses TRBV2 and TRBJ1-1, with D unclear. Germline assignment: CDR1 SNHLY and CDR2 FYNNEI. The CDR3 contains 13 residues. V lost 8 bases, J lost 3 bases, and 13 bases lay in between. This CDR3 is CASGAFRDTEAFF. CDR3 nucleotides: TGTGCCAGCGGAGCCTTCCGAGACACTGAAGCTTTCTTT.

The V and J genes are TRBV28 and TRBJ1-4; 9 bases align to TRBD1. Per the germline V gene, CDR1 is MDHEN and CDR2 is SYDVKM. With 4 bases clipped from V and 8 bases from J, the junction kept 20 bases outside the gene matches. The CDR3 length is 19 residues. This chain's CDR3 is CASSSPYPSRDRAEEKLFF. CDR3 DNA: TGTGCCAGCAGTTCACCATACCCTTCTCGGGACAGGGCGGAGGAAAAACTGTTTTTT.

The chain couples TRBV4-2 to TRBJ1-3; no firm D call. Germline lookup yields CDR1 LGHNA and CDR2 YNFKEQ. Between the trimmed V and J ends, which lost 0 bases and 1 base, there was a span of 13 bases. The CDR3 contains 17 residues. CDR3: CASSQDVAVISGNTIYF. The CDR3 DNA sequence: TGTGCCAGCAGCCAAGATGTGGCAGTAATATCTGGAAACACCATATATTTT.

This clone was recorded once. The rearrangement uses TRBV28 and TRBJ1-5; 8 bases fit TRBD1. With 5 bases clipped from V and 3 bases from J, the junction kept 6 bases outside the gene matches. This CDR3 has 15 amino acids. From germline, CDR1 is MDHEN and CDR2 SYDVKM. The CDR3 spells CASSPETGVNQPQHF. CDR3 sequence (DNA): TGTGCCAGCAGTCCTGAGACAGGGGTCAATCAGCCCCAGCATTTT.

The gene calls are TRBV6-1 and TRBJ2-7, with 10 positions matching TRBD1. Germline CDR1 is MNHNS and CDR2 is SASEGT. Unmatched junction bases numbered 10, after V lost 5 bases and J lost 6 bases. The CDR3 loop spans 15 amino acids. CDR3 DNA: TGTGCCAGCAGTTCCGGGACAGGGGCTTCTTTCGAGCAGTACTTC. This encodes CASSSGTGASFEQYF.

CDR3 DNA: TGCGCCAGCAGCTTGGTTGTGACAGGGTCCTCTGGGGCCAACGTCCTGACTTTC. Its protein is CASSLVVTGSSGANVLTF. V gene TRBV5-1 combines with J gene TRBJ2-6; TRBD1 matches at 7 bases. With V trimmed by 0 bases and J by 0 bases, 6 bases remained unmatched. CDR1 and CDR2 from the germline V gene are SGHRS and YFSETQ. This CDR3 spans 18 amino acids.

The chain recombines TRBV5-1 with TRBJ2-5; 15 bases agree with TRBD2. The CDR3 spans 18 residues. The germline gives CDR1 SGHRS, CDR2 YFSETQ. The trim removed 4 bases at V and 0 bases at J, leaving 7 bases unmatched. The CDR3 sequence is CASSPGTSGRRYQETQYF. In DNA, the CDR3 is TGCGCCAGCAGCCCCGGGACTAGCGGGAGGAGGTACCAAGAGACCCAGTACTTC.

V usage is TRBV4-1 and J usage is TRBJ2-3; 8 bases line up with TRBD2. Germline trimming cut 0 bases from V and 2 bases from J; bases unmatched to any gene: 4. Germline V gene sequence: CDR1 MGHRA, CDR2 YSYEKL. This CDR3 has 16 amino acids. The CDR3, as DNA: TGCGCCAGCAGCCAAGAAGGCGGGAGGATCACAGATACGCAGTATTTT. This sequence encodes CASSQEGGRITDTQYF.

The chain combines TRBV19 with TRBJ1-2; the D gene is possibly TRBD1 (5 bases). This CDR3 is 13 amino acids long. Trimming pared 5 bases from V and 7 bases from J, leaving 14 bases between. Germline V gives CDR1 LNHDA, CDR2 SQIVND (reference sequence). As DNA, the CDR3 is TGTGCCAGTAGTGTCCAGGGAAGGGGTGGCTACACCTTC. Translation gives CASSVQGRGGYTF.

The V gene is TRBV19, the J gene TRBJ2-2, with D perhaps TRBD2 (6 bases). Trimming removed 4 bases at V and 0 bases at J, with 15 bases between. The CDR3 totals 17 residues. CDR1 and CDR2 (germline): LNHDA, SQIVND (reference sequence). Here the CDR3 reads CASSRGLAFTNTGELFF. CDR3 nucleotides: TGTGCCAGTAGTAGAGGGCTAGCGTTCACGAACACCGGGGAGCTGTTTTTT.

CDR3 DNA sequence: TGTGCCAGCAGCTTACCCAGAAACATGAACACTGAAGCTTTCTTT. It yields the protein CASSLPRNMNTEAFF. V gene TRBV11-2 combines with J gene TRBJ1-1; D is ambiguous. Germline-derived CDR1 and CDR2 are SGHAT and FQNNGV. This CDR3 spans 15 amino acids. Trimming left V 2 bases short and J 0 bases short, with 10 bases between. Combining the CDR3 with reference TRBV11-2 and TRBJ1-1 gives the whole variable domain EAGVAQSPRYKIIEKRQSVAFWCNPISGHATLYWYQQILGQGPKLLIQFQNNGVVDDSQLPKDRFSAERLKGVDSTLKIQPAKLEDSAVYLCASSLPRNMNTEAFFGQGTRLTVV.

This sequence joins TRBV27 and TRBJ2-2, with 9 bases lining up with TRBD2. CDR3 size: 16 residues. J lost 5 bases, V lost 7 bases, and 11 bases had no gene match. Germline CDR1 MNHEY, CDR2 SMNVEV (reference sequence). CDR3 bases: TGTGCCAGCAATCGACTAGCGGACACAAGAACCGGGGAGCTGTTTTTT. Amino acids: CASNRLADTRTGELFF.

The V gene is TRBV5-6, the J gene TRBJ2-7; perhaps TRBD2 as D (6 bases). Germline CDR1 is SGHDT and CDR2 is YYEEEE. This CDR3 spans 15 amino acids. Trimming removed 0 bases from V and 0 bases from J, with 10 bases in between. The CDR3 sequence: CASSLALAFSYEQYF. DNA of the CDR3: TGTGCCAGCAGCTTGGCGCTAGCGTTCTCCTACGAGCAGTACTTC.

The sample holds one count of this clone. This chain uses TRBV6-6 with TRBJ1-5, with a tentative D call TRBD1 (6 bases). Trimming pared 4 bases from V and 4 bases from J, leaving 14 bases between. The length of the CDR3 is 15 residues. Per the germline V gene, CDR1 is MNHNY and CDR2 is SVGAGI (reference sequence). The chain's CDR3 is CASSSPTGRNQPQHF. CDR3 sequence (DNA): TGTGCCAGCAGTTCCCCGACAGGCCGGAATCAGCCCCAGCATTTT.

The genes are TRBV7-2 and TRBJ1-5, with D perhaps matching TRBD1 (6 bases). The CDR3 loop spans 18 amino acids. CDR1 is SGHTA and CDR2 is FQGNSA in the germline V gene. Trimming cost V 0 bases and J 1 base, with 16 bases left between them. DNA for the CDR3: TGTGCCAGCAGCTTAGCTCTGGCGGGGGGCTCGAGCAATCAGCCCCAGCATTTT. It specifies CASSLALAGGSSNQPQHF.